This is a list of T cell receptor beta chains from one sample in a study of CD8+CD57+ T cells in acquired aplastic anemia. TCRdb fed the reads into MiXCR, producing one record per CDR3 protein. This table holds around 430,000 distinct CDR3 sequences, approximately 33% found once. Material for sequencing was sorted CD4+, CD8+, or CD8+CD57+ T cells (not recorded which) from PBMCs. The receptors originated from a human donor with aplastic anemia. Each CDR3 is given with its conserved first and last residue.

cdr3_length	v_call	j_call	cdr3_aa
16	TRBV10-3	TRBJ1-1	CASSLSSGAGIAEAFF
16	TRBV9	TRBJ2-2	CASSPITRSYTGELFF
12	TRBV25-1	TRBJ2-7	CASRGSTYEQYF
16	TRBV15	TRBJ1-5	CATSRVRTGFDQPQHF
13	TRBV7-2	TRBJ1-5	CASSSQQGQPQHF
16	TRBV20-1	TRBJ2-7	CSARPDRGPFSYEQYF
14	TRBV7-9	TRBJ1-3	CASSPMASGNTIYF
15	TRBV20-1	TRBJ2-7	CSARDPVKEGCEQYF
16	TRBV20-1	TRBJ2-1	CSAHKQSGSTYNEQFF
15	TRBV5-1	TRBJ1-1	CASSSPTDFDTEAFF
14	TRBV2	TRBJ1-5	CASRARTGNQPQHF
11	TRBV7-2	TRBJ2-1	CASSPRNEQFF
17	TRBV10-3	TRBJ1-1	CAVSWGPTGGLNTEAFF
16	TRBV5-1	TRBJ2-1	CASSYRRGSSYNEQFF
13	TRBV20-1	TRBJ2-7	CSAKWLAAYEQYF
15	TRBV19	TRBJ1-2	CASSIVGASNYGYTF
9	TRBV7-2	TRBJ2-7	CASSLAQGF
11	TRBV2	TRBJ2-7	CASSSAAEQYF
14	TRBV7-9	TRBJ1-2	CASGPGQGDYGYTF
14	TRBV24-1	TRBJ2-1	CATSDSLLNNEQFF